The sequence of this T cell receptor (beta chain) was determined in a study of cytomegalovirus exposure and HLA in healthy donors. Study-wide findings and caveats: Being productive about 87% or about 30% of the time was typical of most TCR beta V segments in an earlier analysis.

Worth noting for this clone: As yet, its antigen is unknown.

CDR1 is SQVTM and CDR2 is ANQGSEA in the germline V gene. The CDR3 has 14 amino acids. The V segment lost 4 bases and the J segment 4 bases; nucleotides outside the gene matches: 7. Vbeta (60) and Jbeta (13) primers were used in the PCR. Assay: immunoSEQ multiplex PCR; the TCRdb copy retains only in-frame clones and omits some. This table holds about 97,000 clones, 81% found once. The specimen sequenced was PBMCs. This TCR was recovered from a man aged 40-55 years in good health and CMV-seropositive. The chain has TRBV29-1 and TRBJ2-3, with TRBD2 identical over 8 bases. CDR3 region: CSVVTSERPDTQYF. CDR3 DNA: TGCAGCGTTGTGACTAGCGAAAGGCCAGATACGCAGTATTTT.